These 2 T cell receptor beta chains share one sample of origin, sequenced in a study of blood T cell repertoires in COVID-19. Generated by immunoSEQ multiplex PCR, the TCRdb table keeps only in-frame clones and is missing some. The sample includes hundreds of thousands of clones, 90% of them seen just once. The sample was PBMCs or T cells enriched from blood (not recorded which). These receptor sequences come from a man aged 60 to 75 who had recovered from COVID-19.

The chain carries TRBV30 and TRBJ1-4, with D possibly matching TRBD1 (6 bases). The CDR3 is 15 residues long. V was clipped by 2 bases and J by 2 bases, with 12 bases between them. CDR1 and CDR2 (germline): GTSNPN, SVGIG (reference sequence). The CDR3 sequence is CAWSTTGLTNEKLFF. CDR3 nucleotides: TGTGCCTGGAGTACAACAGGGCTGACTAATGAAAAACTGTTTTTT. The whole variable domain, filled in from reference TRBV30 and TRBJ1-4, reads SQTIHQWPATLVQPVGSPLSLECTVEGTSNPNLYWYRQAAGRGLQLLFYSVGIGQISSEVPQNLSASRPQDRQFILSSKKLLLSDSGFYLCAWSTTGLTNEKLFFGSGTQLSVL.

This sequence joins TRBV19 and TRBJ2-3; tentative D call: TRBD2 (6 bases). Trimming cost V 5 bases and J 4 bases, with 19 bases left between them. Germline-derived CDR1 and CDR2 are LNHDA and SQIVND (reference sequence). The CDR3 runs to 16 residues. The CDR3 is CASSAWPGGPSDTQYF. CDR3 in DNA: TGTGCCAGTAGTGCCTGGCCAGGAGGGCCCTCAGATACGCAGTATTTT.